What follows describes a single T cell receptor beta chain. V was shortened by 0 bases and J by 3 bases, with 6 bases between the two germline ends. CDR1 and CDR2 (germline): KGHSH, LQKENI. This CDR3 spans 14 amino acids. These data are taken from a study of T cells in tuberculosis. Study-level background: Sequenced TCRs come from CD1B-GMM tetramer-binding T cells.

No alpha-beta pairing information exists for these sequences. TCRdb's copy holds only in-frame clones and misses some; the assay was immunoSEQ multiplex PCR. The sample contains about 59,000 clones, 81% of which appear only once. Sorting used thawed, overnight-rested PBMC stained with anti-CD3, a viability dye and GMM-loaded CD1B tetramer. C32 glucose monomycolate from Rhodococcus equi was loaded onto the CD1B tetramers. CD14-expressing monocytes were removed from PBMC before cryopreservation and sorting. The source material was CD1b-GMM tetramer-negative cells sorted from PBMCs. J is TRBJ2-1 and V is TRBV18; possibly TRBD2 for D (5 bases). The receptor comes from an adult woman with latent tuberculosis. For the CDR3, the DNA is TGTGCCAGCTCACCACCCGGGATCTACAATGAGCAGTTCTTC. The encoded protein is CASSPPGIYNEQFF.